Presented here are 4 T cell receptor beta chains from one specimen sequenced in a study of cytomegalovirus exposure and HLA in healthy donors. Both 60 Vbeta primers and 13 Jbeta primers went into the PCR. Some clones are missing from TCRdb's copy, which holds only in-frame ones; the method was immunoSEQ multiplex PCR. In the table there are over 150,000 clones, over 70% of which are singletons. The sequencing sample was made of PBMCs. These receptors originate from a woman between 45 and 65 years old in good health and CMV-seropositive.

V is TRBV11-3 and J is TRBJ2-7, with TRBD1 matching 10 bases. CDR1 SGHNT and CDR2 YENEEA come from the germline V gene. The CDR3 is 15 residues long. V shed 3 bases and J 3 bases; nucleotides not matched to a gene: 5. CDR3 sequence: CASSFGTGEYYEQYF. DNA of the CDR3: TGTGCCAGCAGCTTTGGGACAGGGGAGTACTACGAGCAGTACTTC.

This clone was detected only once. The CDR3 DNA sequence: TGTGCCAGTACGGGGAGGCCGGGCTACGAGCAGTACTTC. This translates into CASTGRPGYEQYF. The chain carries TRBV19 and TRBJ2-7, with D perhaps TRBD2 (6 bases). The germline V and J ends were trimmed by 7 bases and 3 bases, with 13 bases remaining between them. The CDR3 is 13 amino acids. The germline V gene encodes CDR1 LNHDA and CDR2 SQIVND (reference sequence).

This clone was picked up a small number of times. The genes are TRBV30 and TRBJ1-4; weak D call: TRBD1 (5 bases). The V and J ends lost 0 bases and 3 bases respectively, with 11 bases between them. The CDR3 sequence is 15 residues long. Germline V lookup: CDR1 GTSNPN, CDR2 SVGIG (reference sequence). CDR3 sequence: CAWSVPAGPNEKLFF. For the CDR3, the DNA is TGTGCCTGGAGTGTACCGGCGGGGCCTAATGAAAAACTGTTTTTT.

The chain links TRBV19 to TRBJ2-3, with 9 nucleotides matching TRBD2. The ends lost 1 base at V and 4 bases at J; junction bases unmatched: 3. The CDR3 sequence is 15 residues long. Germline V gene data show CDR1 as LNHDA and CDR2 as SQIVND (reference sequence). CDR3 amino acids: CASSIASGDADTQYF. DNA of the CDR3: TGTGCCAGTAGTATAGCTAGCGGGGACGCAGATACGCAGTATTTT.